This T cell receptor (beta chain) was obtained from a study of control samples from healthy donors and cancer patients. Germline V gene sequence: CDR1 SEHNR, CDR2 FQNEAQ (reference sequence). The ends were cut back, 6 bases at V and 7 bases at J, with 19 bases in the middle. This CDR3 has 14 amino acids. Measured with immunoSEQ multiplex PCR; TCRdb has only the in-frame clones, and not every one. The sample records 88,000 or so clones, around 94% being singletons. This sequence joins TRBV7-9 and TRBJ2-7, with D perhaps matching TRBD2 (6 bases). The receptor was isolated from a woman between 18 and 30 years old in good health. Sequences were obtained from blood. The CDR3 region has the DNA TGTGCCAGCAGGGAGGGTTTGTCCTCCCGGGAGCAGTACTTC. It specifies CASREGLSSREQYF.